These 13 T cell receptor beta chains were all obtained from the same sample, sequenced in a study of PD-1 blockade in classical Hodgkin lymphoma. Sequenced by immunoSEQ multiplex PCR; TCRdb stores in-frame clones only, minus some. The sample records over 50,000 clones, around nine tenths being singletons. The time point is: cycle 4 day 1 (C4D1), after 5 to 7 weeks of nivolumab. Brentuximab vedotin exposure varied, and every patient relapsed after autologous stem cell transplantation. The sample here was peripheral blood mononuclear cells (PBMCs), taken before the fourth cycle of nivolumab. These receptors came from a human donor with classical Hodgkin lymphoma.

The CDR3: CASSQDSWGNTIYF. DNA for the CDR3: TGCGCCAGCAGCCAAGATTCATGGGGAAACACCATATATTTT. J is TRBJ1-3 and V is TRBV4-3; D is undetermined. The CDR3 has 14 residues. Germline V gene data show CDR1 as LGHNA and CDR2 as YSLEER. Trimming stripped 0 bases from V and 4 bases from J, with 7 bases between.

This chain connects TRBV11-2 to TRBJ2-5; D is ambiguous. The CDR3 loop spans 12 amino acids. Germline CDR1 reads SGHAT; CDR2 reads FQNNGV. V shed 1 base and J shed 9 bases, with 9 bases lying between them. CDR3: CASSLVSIPQYF. The CDR3, as DNA: TGTGCCAGCAGCTTAGTTTCCATCCCCCAGTACTTC.

The V and J genes are TRBV4-3 and TRBJ2-1, with 7 bases lining up with TRBD1. CDR3 length equals 15 residues. In germline, CDR1 is LGHNA, CDR2 YSLEER. V gave up 2 bases and J gave up 3 bases; unmatched junction bases: 4. For the CDR3, the DNA is TGCGCCAGCAGCCAAAGAACAGGGGACTACAATGAGCAGTTCTTC. Its translation is CASSQRTGDYNEQFF.

The chain has TRBV19 and TRBJ1-4; no clear D. V lost 5 bases and J lost 0, with 10 bases in between. CDR1 is LNHDA, CDR2 SQIVND, per germline (reference sequence). This CDR3 region has 15 residues. The CDR3 coding sequence is TGTGCCAGTAGTCGGAGAAGCACAACTAATGAAAAACTGTTTTTT. Translated: CASSRRSTTNEKLFF.

This chain links TRBV5-1 with TRBJ2-3, with a possible D match to TRBD1 (7 bases). The ends were cut back, 0 bases at V and 6 bases at J, with 17 bases in the middle. The CDR3 is 16 amino acids. Germline CDR1 is SGHRS and CDR2 is YFSETQ. The CDR3, as DNA: TGCGCCAGCAGCTTGGCCAATGGAGGGGGCAAGGATACGCAGTATTTT. It specifies CASSLANGGGKDTQYF.

V and J are TRBV7-3 and TRBJ2-3; 9 bases match TRBD2. CDR1 is SGHTA and CDR2 is FQGTGA in the germline V gene. The junction had 6 bases not matched to a gene; V was cut back by 4 bases and J by 4 bases. The CDR3 is made up of 15 amino acids. As DNA, the CDR3 is TGTGCCAGCAGCTCTGGGGGCGGGAGGGCAGATACGCAGTATTTT. It is translated as CASSSGGGRADTQYF.

The rearrangement uses TRBV7-2 and TRBJ2-7, with TRBD1 matching over 11 bases. V dropped 4 bases and J dropped 1; count of bases not matched to a gene: 0. Germline V CDR1 and CDR2: SGHTA, FQGNSA. This CDR3 is built from 14 residues. CDR3: CASSWDRGSYEQYF. The CDR3 DNA reads TGTGCCAGCAGCTGGGACAGGGGGTCCTACGAGCAGTACTTC.

The V and J genes are TRBV29-1 and TRBJ2-5, with 7 bases fitting TRBD2. There are 13 residues in the CDR3. Germline V gives CDR1 SQVTM, CDR2 ANQGSEA. After removal of 7 bases from V and 2 bases from J, the junction contained 7 bases not matched to a gene. The CDR3 loop reads CSASLAAQETQYF. CDR3 DNA: TGCAGCGCCTCCCTAGCGGCTCAAGAGACCCAGTACTTC.

The V call is TRBV7-2, the J call TRBJ2-7; no clear D. CDR1 and CDR2 from the germline V gene are SGHTA and FQGNSA. This CDR3 spans 13 amino acids. V dropped 1 base and J dropped 3 bases, with 7 bases sitting between them. The DNA for the CDR3 is TGTGCCAGCAGCTTAGGCTACGGCTACGAGCAGTACTTC. Translation gives CASSLGYGYEQYF.

This rearrangement joins TRBV5-6 to TRBJ2-7, with no clear D. CDR3 length: 11 amino acids. Per the germline V gene, CDR1 is SGHDT and CDR2 is YYEEEE. V lost 0 bases and J 4 bases, leaving 2 bases between the germline ends. CDR3 loop: CASSLGYEQYF. CDR3 bases: TGTGCCAGCAGCTTGGGGTACGAGCAGTACTTC.

By proportion, this clone is medium-sized. The chain carries TRBV14 and TRBJ1-1; D not resolved. CDR1 SGHDN and CDR2 FVKESK come from the germline V gene. Deletions cut 1 base from V and 4 bases from J, with 13 bases between. The length of the CDR3 is 15 residues. The CDR3 loop is CASSQGGALGTEAFF. The CDR3 region has the DNA TGTGCCAGCAGCCAAGGCGGCGCCCTGGGCACTGAAGCTTTCTTT.

The V gene is TRBV28, the J gene TRBJ1-2, with D maybe TRBD1 (5 bases). CDR3 length equals 15 residues. Trimming cost V 4 bases and J 4 bases, with 16 bases left between them. From germline, CDR1 is MDHEN and CDR2 SYDVKM. CDR3 residues: CASSSGGLGVYGYTF. For the CDR3, the DNA is TGTGCCAGCAGTTCTGGGGGACTCGGGGTCTATGGCTACACCTTC.

The chain employs TRBV5-6 and TRBJ2-6; D not certain. Per the germline V gene, CDR1 is SGHDT and CDR2 is YYEEEE. V was trimmed by 4 bases and J by 1 base, leaving 15 bases between them. The CDR3 contains 17 residues. CDR3 nucleotide sequence: TGTGCCAGCAGCCGACGAGTCGGGCGGTCTGGGGCCAACGTCCTGACTTTC. It yields the protein CASSRRVGRSGANVLTF.